The rows below give T cell receptor beta chains drawn from one sample of a study of OX40 agonist ivuxolimab in advanced cancers. The method was immunoSEQ multiplex PCR; TCRdb's version includes in-frame clones alone and lacks a portion of them. The repertoire holds some 40,000 clones, with approximately 78% as singletons. Sequenced here: CD4+ or CD8+ T cells sorted from blood, sampled in a trial of the OX40 agonist ivuxolimab. These receptor sequences come from an adult with an advanced solid tumor such as melanoma, head and neck, liver or kidney cancer. The CDR3 runs from the conserved cysteine through the conserved F or W. Fields, in order: D gene, J gene, clone size, V gene, CDR3 protein, CDR3 DNA. The D gene is left open where the match is weak. Clone size is not always given. Where it is, it says once, few, many or a class for expanded clones.

d_gene: TRBD2
j_gene: TRBJ2-3
abundance: NA
v_gene: TRBV4-3
CDR3aa: CASSQDPVTSGGFLDTQYF
CDR3nt: TGCGCCAGCAGCCAAGACCCAGTGACTAGCGGGGGGTTTCTCGATACGCAGTATTTT

d_gene: NA
j_gene: TRBJ1-2
abundance: NA
v_gene: TRBV18
CDR3aa: CASSPPDRSGYTF
CDR3nt: TGTGCCAGCTCACCACCAGACAGGAGCGGCTACACCTTC

d_gene: TRBD2
j_gene: TRBJ2-1
abundance: few
v_gene: TRBV5-1
CDR3aa: CASSLRSAGGTLYNEQFF
CDR3nt: TGCGCCAGCAGCTTACGCTCAGCGGGAGGGACACTCTACAATGAGCAGTTCTTC

d_gene: TRBD1
j_gene: TRBJ2-7
abundance: NA
v_gene: TRBV7-2
CDR3aa: CASSQDTWTGGEYEQYF
CDR3nt: TGCGCCAGCAGCCAAGATACCTGGACAGGGGGCGAGTACGAGCAGTACTTC

d_gene: TRBD2
j_gene: TRBJ2-5
abundance: NA
v_gene: TRBV4-2
CDR3aa: CASSPFSGGYQETQYF
CDR3nt: TGTGCCAGCAGCCCCTTCAGCGGGGGGTACCAAGAGACCCAGTACTTC

d_gene: NA
j_gene: TRBJ1-1
abundance: NA
v_gene: TRBV4-1
CDR3aa: CASSQVSEVRKAFF
CDR3nt: TGCGCCAGCAGCCAAGTGTCGGAGGTCAGGAAAGCTTTCTTT

d_gene: TRBD1
j_gene: TRBJ1-5
abundance: few
v_gene: TRBV2
CDR3aa: CASSGQGSNQPQHF
CDR3nt: TGTGCCAGCAGTGGACAGGGTAGCAATCAGCCCCAGCATTTT

d_gene: NA
j_gene: TRBJ1-1
abundance: once
v_gene: TRBV14
CDR3aa: CASRNRETEAFF
CDR3nt: TGTGCCAGCAGGAACAGGGAAACTGAAGCTTTCTTT

d_gene: TRBD1
j_gene: TRBJ1-2
abundance: few
v_gene: TRBV7-6
CDR3aa: CASSPLYRGRNYGYTF
CDR3nt: TGTGCCAGCAGCCCTCTCTACAGGGGGCGTAACTATGGCTACACCTTC

d_gene: TRBD2
j_gene: TRBJ2-5
abundance: NA
v_gene: TRBV13
CDR3aa: CASSASGGETQYF
CDR3nt: TGTGCCAGCAGCGCTAGCGGGGGAGAGACCCAGTACTTC

d_gene: NA
j_gene: TRBJ1-6
abundance: NA
v_gene: TRBV4-2
CDR3aa: CASSSDSFSPLHF
CDR3nt: TGTGCCAGCAGCTCGGACAGTTTTTCACCCCTCCACTTT

d_gene: NA
j_gene: TRBJ1-2
abundance: NA
v_gene: TRBV28
CDR3aa: CASSLAQRGYTF
CDR3nt: TGTGCCAGCAGTTTGGCGCAAAGGGGCTACACCTTC

d_gene: NA
j_gene: TRBJ2-2
abundance: NA
v_gene: TRBV7-9
CDR3aa: CASSPRPEGRIPGELFF
CDR3nt: TGTGCCAGCAGCCCCCGTCCGGAGGGGCGTATTCCCGGGGAGCTGTTTTTT

d_gene: NA
j_gene: TRBJ2-3
abundance: NA
v_gene: TRBV11-2
CDR3aa: CASSISLGAGDTQYF
CDR3nt: TGTGCCAGCAGCATTAGTTTGGGGGCGGGGGATACGCAGTATTTT

d_gene: TRBD1
j_gene: TRBJ2-3
abundance: NA
v_gene: TRBV5-1
CDR3aa: CASSLGQASDTQYF
CDR3nt: TGCGCCAGCAGCCTCGGACAGGCCTCAGATACGCAGTATTTT

d_gene: NA
j_gene: TRBJ1-1
abundance: few
v_gene: TRBV10-3
CDR3aa: CAISQGQYTEAFF
CDR3nt: TGTGCCATCAGCCAAGGACAGTACACTGAAGCTTTCTTT

d_gene: TRBD2
j_gene: TRBJ2-2
abundance: NA
v_gene: TRBV10-1
CDR3aa: CASSEGTSGGPLSNTGELFF
CDR3nt: TGCGCCAGCAGTGAGGGGACTAGCGGGGGACCACTTTCGAACACCGGGGAGCTGTTTTTT

d_gene: NA
j_gene: TRBJ1-4
abundance: NA
v_gene: TRBV7-2
CDR3aa: CASSNVGTIGKLFF
CDR3nt: TGTGCCAGCAGCAATGTAGGAACGATCGGAAAACTGTTTTTT

d_gene: NA
j_gene: TRBJ2-2
abundance: NA
v_gene: TRBV9
CDR3aa: CASSVPFGTSTGELFF
CDR3nt: TGTGCCAGCAGCGTACCTTTTGGGACAAGCACCGGGGAGCTGTTTTTT

d_gene: NA
j_gene: TRBJ1-1
abundance: NA
v_gene: TRBV5-8
CDR3aa: CASSASPGGTEAFF
CDR3nt: TGTGCCAGCAGCGCTAGCCCCGGTGGGACTGAAGCTTTCTTT

d_gene: NA
j_gene: TRBJ2-7
abundance: NA
v_gene: TRBV6-6
CDR3aa: CASSYPPGLLYEQYF
CDR3nt: TGTGCCAGCAGTTACCCCCCGGGACTCCTCTACGAGCAGTACTTC

d_gene: NA
j_gene: TRBJ2-3
abundance: NA
v_gene: TRBV28
CDR3aa: CASRLGRSKFADTQYF
CDR3nt: TGTGCCAGCAGGCTGGGGCGGTCCAAATTTGCGGATACGCAGTATTTT

d_gene: NA
j_gene: TRBJ1-6
abundance: NA
v_gene: TRBV6-1
CDR3aa: CASSAGPYNSPLHF
CDR3nt: TGTGCCAGCAGTGCGGGACCTTATAATTCACCCCTCCACTTT

d_gene: TRBD1
j_gene: TRBJ1-4
abundance: NA
v_gene: TRBV27
CDR3aa: CASSGTGRTNEKLFF
CDR3nt: TGTGCCAGCAGTGGGACAGGCCGAACTAATGAAAAACTGTTTTTT

d_gene: NA
j_gene: TRBJ2-7
abundance: NA
v_gene: TRBV5-1
CDR3aa: CASSIGQVYEQYF
CDR3nt: TGCGCCAGCAGCATCGGACAAGTTTACGAGCAGTACTTC

d_gene: NA
j_gene: TRBJ1-4
abundance: NA
v_gene: TRBV29-1
CDR3aa: CSALGLNEKLFF
CDR3nt: TGCAGCGCTTTGGGACTTAATGAAAAACTGTTTTTT

d_gene: TRBD1
j_gene: TRBJ2-2
abundance: NA
v_gene: TRBV5-1
CDR3aa: CASSRQGLTGELFF
CDR3nt: TGCGCCAGCAGCCGACAGGGGCTAACCGGGGAGCTGTTTTTT

d_gene: NA
j_gene: TRBJ1-2
abundance: NA
v_gene: TRBV15
CDR3aa: CATSSRASGYYGYTF
CDR3nt: TGTGCCACCAGCAGTAGGGCCTCCGGGTACTATGGCTACACCTTC

d_gene: NA
j_gene: TRBJ2-2
abundance: NA
v_gene: TRBV7-5
CDR3aa: CASSFGTAGELFF
CDR3nt: TGTGCCAGCAGCTTTGGGACAGCCGGGGAGCTGTTTTTT

d_gene: NA
j_gene: TRBJ2-2
abundance: NA
v_gene: TRBV5-1
CDR3aa: CASSPHFQGGANTGELFF
CDR3nt: TGCGCCAGCAGCCCCCACTTTCAGGGGGGGGCCAACACCGGGGAGCTGTTTTTT

d_gene: TRBD1
j_gene: TRBJ2-1
abundance: few
v_gene: TRBV10-2
CDR3aa: CASSRDRGPHEQFF
CDR3nt: TGCGCCAGCAGCCGGGACAGGGGGCCCCATGAGCAGTTCTTC

d_gene: TRBD2
j_gene: TRBJ2-1
abundance: NA
v_gene: TRBV5-1
CDR3aa: CASSRSGTTYNEQFF
CDR3nt: TGCGCTAGCAGCAGGAGCGGGACTACCTACAATGAGCAGTTCTTC

d_gene: NA
j_gene: TRBJ1-2
abundance: NA
v_gene: TRBV6-5
CDR3aa: CASSYGREYYGYTF
CDR3nt: TGTGCCAGCAGTTACGGCAGGGAATACTATGGCTACACCTTC

d_gene: NA
j_gene: TRBJ2-4
abundance: few
v_gene: TRBV19
CDR3aa: CASMGWPLNIQYF
CDR3nt: TGTGCCAGTATGGGTTGGCCCTTGAACATTCAGTACTTC

d_gene: NA
j_gene: TRBJ2-7
abundance: few
v_gene: TRBV6-5
CDR3aa: CASSYSNDFSYEQYF
CDR3nt: TGTGCCAGCAGTTACTCGAATGATTTCTCCTACGAGCAGTACTTC

d_gene: NA
j_gene: TRBJ2-1
abundance: NA
v_gene: TRBV6-1
CDR3aa: CASSEVDEQFF
CDR3nt: TGTGCCAGCAGTGAGGTCGATGAGCAGTTCTTC

d_gene: NA
j_gene: TRBJ1-1
abundance: few
v_gene: TRBV6-6
CDR3aa: CASSQGLEAFF
CDR3nt: TGTGCCAGCAGTCAGGGGCTTGAAGCTTTCTTT

d_gene: TRBD2
j_gene: TRBJ2-1
abundance: NA
v_gene: TRBV11-2
CDR3aa: CASSVLPGLGVNEQFF
CDR3nt: TGTGCCAGCAGCGTCTTACCGGGACTAGGGGTAAATGAGCAGTTCTTC

d_gene: TRBD2
j_gene: TRBJ2-2
abundance: few
v_gene: TRBV4-1
CDR3aa: CASSPISGRRDTGELFF
CDR3nt: TGCGCCAGCAGCCCAATTAGCGGGAGACGAGACACCGGGGAGCTGTTTTTT

d_gene: NA
j_gene: TRBJ2-6
abundance: NA
v_gene: TRBV15
CDR3aa: CATSREGISGANVLTF
CDR3nt: TGTGCCACCAGCAGAGAAGGTATCTCTGGGGCCAACGTCCTGACTTTC

d_gene: NA
j_gene: TRBJ2-1
abundance: NA
v_gene: TRBV9
CDR3aa: CASSFKSEQFF
CDR3nt: TGTGCCAGCAGCTTCAAGTCTGAGCAGTTCTTC

d_gene: NA
j_gene: TRBJ2-7
abundance: NA
v_gene: TRBV28
CDR3aa: CASSSSFTGTPMGYEQYF
CDR3nt: TGTGCCAGCAGTTCGAGTTTCACCGGGACTCCCATGGGCTACGAGCAGTACTTC

d_gene: NA
j_gene: TRBJ1-2
abundance: NA
v_gene: TRBV19
CDR3aa: CASSIRGADGYTF
CDR3nt: TGTGCCAGTAGTATTCGGGGAGCGGATGGCTACACCTTC

d_gene: NA
j_gene: TRBJ2-5
abundance: NA
v_gene: TRBV5-1
CDR3aa: CASSLVGQQNQETQYF
CDR3nt: TGCGCCAGCAGCTTGGTAGGACAGCAAAACCAAGAGACCCAGTACTTC

d_gene: NA
j_gene: TRBJ1-4
abundance: NA
v_gene: TRBV4-3
CDR3aa: CASSRPREGRNEKLFF
CDR3nt: TGCGCCAGCAGCCGACCTCGAGAGGGACGGAATGAAAAACTGTTTTTT

d_gene: NA
j_gene: TRBJ1-3
abundance: NA
v_gene: TRBV10-3
CDR3aa: CAISESTVSGNTIYF
CDR3nt: TGTGCCATCAGTGAGTCGACAGTCTCTGGAAACACCATATATTTT